This entry lists 19 T cell receptor beta chains sequenced from one sample in a study of cytomegalovirus exposure and HLA in healthy donors (dated by TCRdb to about 2017). The method behind the library was the immunoSEQ multiplex PCR assay. In TCRdb, the immuneACCESS table is reduced to in-frame sequences with V and J assigned. These tables do not hold every clone; where another copy was compared, an unresolved V gene accounts for under half, and the others remain unexplained. The sample table lists 210,000 or so clones, around 88% of them with a count of one. Clones ranked in the top ten supply about 3% of the sample. The sample comprised PBMCs. The receptors were sampled from a woman aged 18 to 35 in good health and CMV-seronegative.

This chain connects TRBV7-9 to TRBJ2-1, with D possibly being TRBD2 (5 bases). The CDR3 is 13 residues long. The germline V gene has CDR1 SEHNR and CDR2 FQNEAQ (reference sequence). The V end was cut by 1 base, the J end by 6 bases, with 7 bases between. Here the CDR3 reads CASSLVRGNEQFF. The CDR3 DNA sequence: TGTGCCAGCAGCTTAGTACGGGGCAATGAGCAGTTCTTC. The variable domain in full, with the rest retrieved from reference TRBV7-9 and TRBJ2-1, is DTGVSQNPRHKITKRGQNVTFRCDPISEHNRLYWYRQTLGQGPEFLTYFQNEAQLEKSRLLSDRFSAERPKGSFSTLEIQRTEQGDSAMYLCASSLVRGNEQFFGPGTRLTVL.

The CDR3 protein is CASSQVLIAGAPGELFF. DNA for the CDR3: TGTGCCAGCAGCCAAGTTCTGATAGCTGGGGCACCCGGGGAGCTGTTTTTT. The V call is TRBV14, the J call TRBJ2-2, with D tentatively TRBD1 (5 bases). The ends were cut back, 1 base at V and 6 bases at J, with 18 bases in the middle. The length of the CDR3 is 17 residues. Germline V gene lookup returns CDR1 SGHDN and CDR2 FVKESK. Filled out from reference TRBV14 and TRBJ2-2, the complete variable domain reads EAGVTQFPSHSVIEKGQTVTLRCDPISGHDNLYWYRRVMGKEIKFLLHFVKESKQDESGMPNNRFLAERTGGTYSTLKVQPAELEDSGVYFCASSQVLIAGAPGELFFGEGSRLTVL.

This clone was picked up one time. The J gene is TRBJ1-2, the V gene TRBV5-4; the match to TRBD1 covers 7 bases. Germline-derived CDR1 and CDR2 are SGHNT and YYREEE (reference sequence). Losses at the gene ends were 0 bases for V and 1 base for J; bases not matched to a gene: 6. This CDR3 is built from 16 residues. CDR3 protein: CASSLVGQAYNYGYTF. CDR3 DNA sequence: TGTGCCAGCAGCTTGGTAGGACAGGCGTATAACTATGGCTACACCTTC.

This rearrangement joins TRBV28 to TRBJ2-1; no reliable D call. V lost 5 bases and J lost 0, with 8 bases in between. CDR3 length: 14 residues. Germline V gives CDR1 MDHEN, CDR2 SYDVKM. CDR3 protein: CASSTSNSYNEQFF. The CDR3 DNA is TGTGCCAGCAGTACATCCAACTCCTACAATGAGCAGTTCTTC.

The gene calls are TRBV18 and TRBJ2-5; 9 bases match TRBD1. The V gene's germline CDR1 is KGHSH and CDR2 LQKENI. V was clipped by 3 bases and J by 5 bases; unmatched bases: 4. The CDR3 is 14 amino acids. The CDR3 loop is CASSPGQGSETQYF. Written as DNA, the CDR3 is TGTGCCAGCTCACCGGGACAGGGATCCGAGACCCAGTACTTC. The variable domain in full, completed from reference TRBV18 and TRBJ2-5, reads NAGVMQNPRHLVRRRGQEARLRCSPMKGHSHVYWYRQLPEEGLKFMVYLQKENIIDESGMPKERFSAEFPKEGPSILRIQQVVRGDSAAYFCASSPGQGSETQYFGPGTRLLVL.

J is TRBJ2-1 and V is TRBV27; D call uncertain. Trimming cost V 6 bases and J 2 bases, with 11 bases left between them. There are 14 residues in the CDR3. The V gene's germline CDR1 is MNHEY and CDR2 SMNVEV (reference sequence). The CDR3 here is CASSPRKPYNEQFF. The CDR3 nucleotides read TGTGCCAGCAGCCCTAGAAAACCCTACAATGAGCAGTTCTTC.

This clone was counted once. The chain uses TRBV27 and TRBJ1-5; D possibly corresponds to TRBD1 (5 bases). This CDR3 has 15 residues. The germline gives CDR1 MNHEY, CDR2 SMNVEV (reference sequence). V shed 2 bases and J shed 6 bases, with 14 bases lying between them. CDR3 nucleotide sequence: TGTGCCAGCAGTTTACGGGGGACCGGGGGTCAGCCCCAGCATTTT. Residues: CASSLRGTGGQPQHF.

This sequence joins TRBV4-3 and TRBJ2-3, with 7 bases lining up with TRBD2. The length of the CDR3 is 16 residues. V lost 4 bases, J lost 3 bases, and 10 bases stayed unmatched. CDR1 is LGHNA and CDR2 is YSLEER in the germline V gene. CDR3 in amino acids: CASSPGGGKRTDTQYF. CDR3 nucleotide sequence: TGCGCCAGCAGCCCGGGGGGAGGGAAGAGGACAGATACGCAGTATTTT.

The gene calls are TRBV27 and TRBJ2-7; D possibly corresponds to TRBD1 (6 bases). With 2 bases removed from V and 2 bases from J, the gap between germline ends came to 16 bases. The CDR3 covers 16 residues. Germline-derived CDR1 and CDR2 are MNHEY and SMNVEV (reference sequence). CDR3 nucleotide sequence: TGTGCCAGCAGTTTAAGTAGGGGGAATGGCCCCTACGAGCAGTACTTC. Encoded protein: CASSLSRGNGPYEQYF.

The rearrangement joins TRBV5-4 to TRBJ2-7; TRBD1 matches at 7 bases. CDR1 SGHNT and CDR2 YYREEE come from the germline V gene (reference sequence). The junction had 7 bases not matched to a gene; V was cut back by 0 bases and J by 7 bases. This CDR3 is built from 14 residues. The CDR3 DNA reads TGTGCCAGCAGCTTGGCCGGACTCAGGGGGGAGCAGTACTTC. Translating gives CASSLAGLRGEQYF.

This clone appeared a single time. The CDR3 here is CASTTFQAGANVLTF. CDR3 DNA sequence: TGTGCCAGCACCACCTTCCAGGCTGGGGCCAACGTCCTGACTTTC. This chain uses TRBV6-5 with TRBJ2-6, with no clear D. The CDR3 covers 15 residues. From germline, CDR1 is MNHEY and CDR2 SVGAGI. Trimming stripped 7 bases from V and 2 bases from J, with 12 bases between.

The genes are TRBV7-9 and TRBJ1-2, with 7 bases that match TRBD1. The CDR3 totals 17 residues. The germline gives CDR1 SEHNR, CDR2 FQNEAQ (reference sequence). Trimming removed 4 bases from V and 7 bases from J; junction bases left unmatched: 18. Here the CDR3 DNA reads TGTGCCAGCAGCTCTCAAAGGGACAGCAGCCTTGGGTTTGGCTACACCTTC. This translates into CASSSQRDSSLGFGYTF.

The chain carries TRBV2 and TRBJ2-7, with TRBD2 identical over 11 bases. Trimming cost V 1 base and J 6 bases; bases outside gene matches: 5. The germline V gene encodes CDR1 SNHLY and CDR2 FYNNEI. The CDR3 has 15 amino acids. The CDR3 protein is CASSEVGLAGGEQYF. The CDR3 region has the DNA TGTGCCAGCAGTGAAGTCGGGCTAGCGGGAGGCGAGCAGTACTTC.

The rearrangement uses TRBV9 and TRBJ2-1, with 8 bases aligning to TRBD1. Per the germline V gene, CDR1 is SGDLS and CDR2 is YYNGEE. The CDR3 consists of 15 residues. J lost 4 bases, V lost 3 bases, and 6 bases had no gene match. The CDR3 loop is CASSAQGTGYNEQFF. CDR3 bases: TGTGCCAGCAGCGCACAAGGGACAGGATACAATGAGCAGTTCTTC.

In its sample, this clone was seen a few times. J is TRBJ2-2 and V is TRBV27; D uncertain. V was shortened by 3 bases and J by 9 bases, with 11 bases between the two germline ends. The CDR3 runs to 13 residues. The V gene's germline CDR1 is MNHEY and CDR2 SMNVEV (reference sequence). The CDR3 region has the DNA TGTGCCAGCAGTTTCTCTTTCCTCCGGGAGCTGTTTTTT. Amino acid sequence: CASSFSFLRELFF.

The chain combines TRBV7-2 with TRBJ2-1; D is unresolved. V was trimmed by 5 bases and J by 4 bases, leaving 18 bases between them. CDR3 length equals 16 residues. Germline assignment: CDR1 SGHTA and CDR2 FQGNSA. The chain's CDR3 is CASSKIIQIVYNEQFF. DNA of the CDR3: TGTGCCAGCAGCAAAATAATCCAGATCGTATACAATGAGCAGTTCTTC.

The rearrangement links TRBV28 to TRBJ1-5; D perhaps matches TRBD1 (6 bases). V shed 6 bases and J shed 6 bases, with 15 bases lying between them. There are 14 residues in the CDR3. CDR1 and CDR2 (germline): MDHEN, SYDVKM. CDR3 nucleotides: TGTGCCAGCAGGTATACAGGGTTATCTCAGCCCCAGCATTTT. Encoded protein: CASRYTGLSQPQHF. Variable domain in full (rest from reference TRBV28 and TRBJ1-5): DVKVTQSSRYLVKRTGEKVFLECVQDMDHENMFWYRQDPGLGLRLIYFSYDVKMKEKGDIPEGYSVSREKKERFSLILESASTNQTSMYLCASRYTGLSQPQHFGDGTRLSIL.

The V gene is TRBV5-1, the J gene TRBJ2-2; D remains ambiguous. The CDR3 is 15 amino acids. Germline V gene sequence: CDR1 SGHRS, CDR2 YFSETQ. V was pared by 6 bases and J by 4 bases, with 16 bases between. The chain's CDR3 is CASIPGPWSTGELFF. CDR3 nucleotides: TGCGCCAGCATTCCTGGCCCTTGGAGCACCGGGGAGCTGTTTTTT.

This sequence joins TRBV5-1 and TRBJ2-1; D not certain. CDR1 SGHRS and CDR2 YFSETQ come from the germline V gene. CDR3 length: 16 amino acids. Trimming took 2 bases from V and 5 from J, leaving 17 bases between them. The CDR3 DNA sequence: TGCGCCAGCAGCTTTCGCTTGGTGAGTCAGGACAATGAGCAGTTCTTC. Protein product: CASSFRLVSQDNEQFF.